This record covers a single T cell receptor beta chain. Its antigen is unidentified. TCRdb reprocessed the 5' RACE reads with MiXCR, giving one entry per CDR3 protein. The table shows approximately 99,000 distinct CDR3 sequences, with about a sixth occurring only once. V was cut by 3 bases and J by 2 bases, with 8 bases left in between. Germline CDR1 SGHDT, CDR2 YYEEEE. The CDR3 covers 14 residues. This sample is drawn from a study of T-cell memory formation after mild COVID-19. Whole-study results and caveats: Confirmation of SARS-CoV-2 specificity was lacking for second-wave clones peaking day 37.

This sequence was found in a young man who had mild COVID-19 (a few samples of this study predate the infection). Cell type and time point are not known. The V call is TRBV5-6, the J call TRBJ1-4; no clear D gene. Sequences were obtained from PBMCs or a T cell subset sorted from them (not recorded which). Written as DNA, the CDR3 is TGTGCCAGCAGCTATGGGTTCACTAATGAAAAACTGTTTTTT. It translates to CASSYGFTNEKLFF. Full variable domain (rest looked up from reference TRBV5-6 and TRBJ1-4): DAGVTQSPTHLIKTRGQQVTLRCSPKSGHDTVSWYQQALGQGPQFIFQYYEEEERQRGNFPDRFSGHQFPNYSSELNVNALLLGDSALYLCASSYGFTNEKLFFGSGTQLSVL.